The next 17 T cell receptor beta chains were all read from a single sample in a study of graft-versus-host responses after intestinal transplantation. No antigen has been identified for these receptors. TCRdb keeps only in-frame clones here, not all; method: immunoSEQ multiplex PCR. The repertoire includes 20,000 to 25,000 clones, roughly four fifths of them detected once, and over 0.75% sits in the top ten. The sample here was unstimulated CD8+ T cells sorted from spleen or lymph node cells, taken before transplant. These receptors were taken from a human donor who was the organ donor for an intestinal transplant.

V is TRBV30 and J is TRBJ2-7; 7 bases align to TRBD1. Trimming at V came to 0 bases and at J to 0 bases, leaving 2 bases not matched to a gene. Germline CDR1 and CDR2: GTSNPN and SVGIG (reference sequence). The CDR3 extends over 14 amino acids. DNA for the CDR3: TGTGCCTGGAGTGTGGGACAGAGCTCCTACGAGCAGTACTTC. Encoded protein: CAWSVGQSSYEQYF.

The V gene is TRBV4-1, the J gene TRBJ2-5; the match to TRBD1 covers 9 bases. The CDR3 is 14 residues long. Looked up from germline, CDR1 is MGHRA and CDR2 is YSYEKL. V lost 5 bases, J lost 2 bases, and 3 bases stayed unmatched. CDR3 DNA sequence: TGCGCCAGCAGCAAGGGACAGGGTCAAGAGACCCAGTACTTC. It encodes CASSKGQGQETQYF.

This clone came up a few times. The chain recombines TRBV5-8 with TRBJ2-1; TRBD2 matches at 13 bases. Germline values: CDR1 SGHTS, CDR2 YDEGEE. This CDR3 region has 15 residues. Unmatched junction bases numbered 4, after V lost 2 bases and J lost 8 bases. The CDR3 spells CASSLLAGGPHEQFF. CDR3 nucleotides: TGTGCCAGCAGCTTACTAGCGGGGGGGCCCCATGAGCAGTTCTTC. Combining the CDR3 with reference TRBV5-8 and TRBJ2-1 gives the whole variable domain EAGVTQSPTHLIKTRGQQATLRCSPISGHTSVYWYQQALGLGLQFLLWYDEGEERNRGNFPPRFSGRQFPNYSSELNVNALELEDSALYLCASSLLAGGPHEQFFGPGTRLTVL.

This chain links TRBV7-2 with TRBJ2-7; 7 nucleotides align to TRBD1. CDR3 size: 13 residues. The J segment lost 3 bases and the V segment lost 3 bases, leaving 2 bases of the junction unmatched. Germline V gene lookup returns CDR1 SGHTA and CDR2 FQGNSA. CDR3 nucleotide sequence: TGTGCCAGCAGCTTTCGACAGGGCTACGAGCAGTACTTC. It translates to CASSFRQGYEQYF.

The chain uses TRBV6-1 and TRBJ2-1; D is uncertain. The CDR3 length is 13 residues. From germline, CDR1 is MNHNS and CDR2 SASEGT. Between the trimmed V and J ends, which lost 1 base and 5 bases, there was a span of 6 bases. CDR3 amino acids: CASSEVPHNEQFF. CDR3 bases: TGTGCCAGCAGTGAAGTCCCCCACAATGAGCAGTTCTTC.

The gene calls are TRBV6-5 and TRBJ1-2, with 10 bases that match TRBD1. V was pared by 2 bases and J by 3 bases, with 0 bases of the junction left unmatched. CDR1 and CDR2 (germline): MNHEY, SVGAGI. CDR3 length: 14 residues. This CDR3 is CASSYGQGDYGYTF. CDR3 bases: TGTGCCAGCAGTTACGGACAGGGGGACTATGGCTACACCTTC.

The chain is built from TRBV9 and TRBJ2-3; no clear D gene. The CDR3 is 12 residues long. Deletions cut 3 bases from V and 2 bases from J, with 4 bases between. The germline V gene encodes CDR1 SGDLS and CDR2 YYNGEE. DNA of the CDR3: TGTGCCAGCAGCGGATACACAGATACGCAGTATTTT. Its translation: CASSGYTDTQYF.

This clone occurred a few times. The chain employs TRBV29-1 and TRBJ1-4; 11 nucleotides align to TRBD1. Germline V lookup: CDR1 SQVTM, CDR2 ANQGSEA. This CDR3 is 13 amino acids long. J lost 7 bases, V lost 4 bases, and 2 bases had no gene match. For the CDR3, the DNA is TGCAGCGTTGGGGGGACAGGGGGTGAAAAACTGTTTTTT. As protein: CSVGGTGGEKLFF.

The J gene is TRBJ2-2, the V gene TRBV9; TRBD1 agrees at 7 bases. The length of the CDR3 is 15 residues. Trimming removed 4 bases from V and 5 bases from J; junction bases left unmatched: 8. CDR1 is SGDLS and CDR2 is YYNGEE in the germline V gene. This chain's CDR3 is CASSPVNRGTGELFF. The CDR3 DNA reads TGTGCCAGCAGCCCTGTGAACAGGGGAACCGGGGAGCTGTTTTTT.

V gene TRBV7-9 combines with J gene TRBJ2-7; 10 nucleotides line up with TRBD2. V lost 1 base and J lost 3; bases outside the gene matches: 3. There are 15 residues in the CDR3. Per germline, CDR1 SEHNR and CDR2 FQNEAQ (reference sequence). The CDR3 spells CASSLETSGRYEQYF. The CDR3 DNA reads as TGTGCCAGCAGCTTAGAGACTAGCGGGCGCTACGAGCAGTACTTC.

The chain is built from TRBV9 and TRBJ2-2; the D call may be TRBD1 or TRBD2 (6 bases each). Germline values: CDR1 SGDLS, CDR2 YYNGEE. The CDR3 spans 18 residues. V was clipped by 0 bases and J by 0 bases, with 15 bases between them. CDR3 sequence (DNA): TGTGCCAGCAGCGTAGCAGGGGAGGTACTAGCGAACACCGGGGAGCTGTTTTTT. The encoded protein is CASSVAGEVLANTGELFF.

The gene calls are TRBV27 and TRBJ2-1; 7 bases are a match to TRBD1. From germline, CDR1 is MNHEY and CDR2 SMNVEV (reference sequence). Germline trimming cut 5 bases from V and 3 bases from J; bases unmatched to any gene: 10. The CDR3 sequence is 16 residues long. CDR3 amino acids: CASSPNSWDSYNEQFF. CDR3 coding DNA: TGTGCCAGCAGTCCAAATAGCTGGGACAGCTACAATGAGCAGTTCTTC.

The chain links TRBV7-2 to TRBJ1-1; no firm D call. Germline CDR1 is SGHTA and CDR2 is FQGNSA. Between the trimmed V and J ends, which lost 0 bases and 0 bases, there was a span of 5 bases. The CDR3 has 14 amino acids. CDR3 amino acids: CASSLAPLNTEAFF. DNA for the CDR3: TGTGCCAGCAGCTTAGCGCCCCTGAACACTGAAGCTTTCTTT.

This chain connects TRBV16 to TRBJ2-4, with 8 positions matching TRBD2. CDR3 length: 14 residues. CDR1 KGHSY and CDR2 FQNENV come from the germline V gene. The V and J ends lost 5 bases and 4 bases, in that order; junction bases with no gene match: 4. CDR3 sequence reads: CASSSASGKNIQYF. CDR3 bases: TGTGCCAGCAGCTCAGCTAGCGGGAAAAACATTCAGTACTTC.

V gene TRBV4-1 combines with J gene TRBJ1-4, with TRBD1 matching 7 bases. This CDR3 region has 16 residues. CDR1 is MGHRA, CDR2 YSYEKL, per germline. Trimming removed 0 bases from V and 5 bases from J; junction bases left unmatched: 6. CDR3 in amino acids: CASSQESDRKNEKLFF. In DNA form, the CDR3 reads TGCGCCAGCAGCCAAGAGTCGGACAGGAAGAATGAAAAACTGTTTTTT.

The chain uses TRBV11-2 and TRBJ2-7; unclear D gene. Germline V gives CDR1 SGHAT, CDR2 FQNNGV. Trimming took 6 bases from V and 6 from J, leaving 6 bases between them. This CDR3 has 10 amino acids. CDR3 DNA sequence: TGTGCCAGCAGTCGGAGCGAGCAGTACTTC. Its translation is CASSRSEQYF.

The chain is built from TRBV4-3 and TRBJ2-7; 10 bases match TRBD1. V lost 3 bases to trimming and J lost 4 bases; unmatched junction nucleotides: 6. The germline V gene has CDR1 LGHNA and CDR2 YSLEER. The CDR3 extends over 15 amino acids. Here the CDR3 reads CASSQGQGRRYEQYF. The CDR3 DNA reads TGCGCCAGCAGCCAGGGACAGGGGAGGCGGTACGAGCAGTACTTC.